These 22 T cell receptor beta chains came from one sample sequenced in a study of long-term antiretroviral therapy in people with HIV. The authors ran the immunoSEQ assay, v3.0, at survey level. The method was immunoSEQ multiplex PCR; TCRdb's version includes in-frame clones alone and lacks a portion of them. In the table there are over 15,000 clones, under 85% of which are singletons. The sequenced sample was unsorted PBMCs, obtained roughly 2.5 years before starting antiretroviral therapy. The receptors were gathered from a woman in her fifties or sixties with HIV.

This chain links TRBV30 with TRBJ2-2; D is uncertain. Trimming took 2 bases from V and 5 from J, leaving 9 bases between them. The CDR3 is 13 residues long. Germline loops: CDR1 GTSNPN, CDR2 SVGIG (reference sequence). CDR3 nucleotides: TGTGCCTGGAGTAGGCACAGAACCGGGGAGCTGTTTTTT. Residues: CAWSRHRTGELFF. Full variable domain (remainder filled in from reference TRBV30 and TRBJ2-2): SQTIHQWPATLVQPVGSPLSLECTVEGTSNPNLYWYRQAAGRGLQLLFYSVGIGQISSEVPQNLSASRPQDRQFILSSKKLLLSDSGFYLCAWSRHRTGELFFGEGSRLTVL.

The V and J genes are TRBV27 and TRBJ2-7; 8 bases map to TRBD2. Germline lookup yields CDR1 MNHEY and CDR2 SMNVEV (reference sequence). This CDR3 is 14 amino acids long. The V and J ends lost 5 bases and 4 bases, in that order; junction bases with no gene match: 7. CDR3 nucleotides: TGTGCCAGCAGTACGGGGGGGCCCCTTTACGAGCAGTACTTC. Translation gives CASSTGGPLYEQYF.

The chain recombines TRBV5-1 with TRBJ2-6; the match to TRBD1 covers 8 bases. After removal of 4 bases from V and 0 bases from J, the junction contained 3 bases not matched to a gene. The CDR3 extends over 16 amino acids. Germline loops: CDR1 SGHRS, CDR2 YFSETQ. The CDR3 DNA reads TGCGCCAGCAGCATGGACAGGGACTCTGGGGCCAACGTCCTGACTTTC. It yields the protein CASSMDRDSGANVLTF. Complete variable domain (other parts from reference TRBV5-1 and TRBJ2-6): KAGVTQTPRYLIKTRGQQVTLSCSPISGHRSVSWYQQTPGQGLQFLFEYFSETQRNKGNFPGRFSGRQFSNSRSEMNVSTLELGDSALYLCASSMDRDSGANVLTFGAGSRLTVL.

The rearrangement joins TRBV5-1 to TRBJ2-3, with 8 bases identical to TRBD1. Germline CDR1 and CDR2: SGHRS and YFSETQ. CDR3 length equals 14 residues. V shed 3 bases, J shed 3 bases, and the junction held 3 bases outside the gene matches. This CDR3 is CASSSTGATDTQYF. The DNA of the CDR3 is TGCGCCAGCAGCTCGACAGGGGCTACAGATACGCAGTATTTT. Full variable domain (outside the CDR3, taken from reference TRBV5-1 and TRBJ2-3): KAGVTQTPRYLIKTRGQQVTLSCSPISGHRSVSWYQQTPGQGLQFLFEYFSETQRNKGNFPGRFSGRQFSNSRSEMNVSTLELGDSALYLCASSSTGATDTQYFGPGTRLTVL.

This clone was seen just once. The chain employs TRBV27 and TRBJ1-6; a weak D match, TRBD1 (5 bases). Trimming removed 0 bases from V and 1 base from J, with 7 bases in between. Per germline, CDR1 MNHEY and CDR2 SMNVEV (reference sequence). The length of the CDR3 is 16 residues. The chain's CDR3 is CASSLSGVSYNSPLHF. The DNA of the CDR3 is TGTGCCAGCAGTTTATCGGGGGTGTCCTATAATTCACCCCTCCACTTT.

The V and J genes are TRBV5-4 and TRBJ2-2; D is ambiguous. The CDR3 is 15 amino acids. Germline V gene lookup returns CDR1 SGHNT and CDR2 YYREEE (reference sequence). The germline V and J ends were trimmed by 5 bases and 0 bases, with 11 bases remaining between them. The CDR3 reads CASRKSATNTGELFF. CDR3 bases: TGTGCCAGCAGGAAGTCGGCCACGAACACCGGGGAGCTGTTTTTT.

The CDR3 loop is CATSPKSGLADNEQFF. The CDR3 DNA reads TGTGCCACCAGCCCTAAATCGGGACTAGCGGACAATGAGCAGTTCTTC. The chain links TRBV15 to TRBJ2-1; 11 bases match TRBD2. This CDR3 has 16 residues. With 5 bases clipped from V and 5 bases from J, the junction kept 8 bases outside the gene matches. In germline, CDR1 is LNHNV, CDR2 YYDKDF (reference sequence).

The V gene is TRBV30, the J gene TRBJ2-7; TRBD2 matches 10 bases. Trimming cost V 8 bases and J 1 base; bases outside gene matches: 5. The V gene's germline CDR1 is GTSNPN and CDR2 SVGIG (reference sequence). The CDR3 length is 13 residues. CDR3 in DNA: TGTGCCGGCAGCGGGGGGGCTTCCTACGAGCAGTACTTC. It is translated as CAGSGGASYEQYF.

This chain uses TRBV5-6 with TRBJ2-1; TRBD1 is a possible D gene (5 bases). The CDR3 runs 16 residues. Germline V gives CDR1 SGHDT, CDR2 YYEEEE. V shed 5 bases and J shed 2 bases, with 17 bases lying between them. The CDR3 region is CASRMRGAIAYNEQFF. The CDR3 DNA reads TGTGCCAGCAGGATGCGTGGGGCCATAGCCTACAATGAGCAGTTCTTC.

V gene TRBV5-5 combines with J gene TRBJ2-2, with 11 bases matching TRBD1. The junction had 9 bases not matched to a gene; V was cut back by 4 bases and J by 4 bases. Germline loops: CDR1 SGHKS, CDR2 YYEKEE (reference sequence). CDR3 length: 17 residues. CDR3 nucleotides: TGTGCCAGCAGCAGGGAACCGGGACAGGGGGTCACCGGGGAGCTGTTTTTT. Protein: CASSREPGQGVTGELFF.

V is TRBV7-8 and J is TRBJ1-4; D call uncertain. The CDR3 runs to 11 residues. V was clipped by 2 bases and J by 8 bases, with 3 bases between them. CDR1 and CDR2 from the germline V gene are SGHVS and FQNEAQ. Here the CDR3 DNA reads TGTGCCAGCAGCTTAAGAGAAAAACTGTTTTTT. It codes for CASSLREKLFF.

The chain is built from TRBV29-1 and TRBJ2-3; D is unresolved. Germline V gene data show CDR1 as SQVTM and CDR2 as ANQGSEA. V lost 7 bases and J 5 bases, leaving 10 bases between the germline ends. The CDR3 extends over 11 amino acids. The CDR3 region has the DNA TGCAGCGGCCATTCGCTAGATACGCAGTATTTT. Translating it yields CSGHSLDTQYF.

V and J are TRBV14 and TRBJ2-2; TRBD1 might be the D (6 bases). The CDR3 is 15 amino acids. The germline gives CDR1 SGHDN, CDR2 FVKESK. V dropped 2 bases and J dropped 1 base, with 8 bases sitting between them. The CDR3 loop is CASSQLRGNTGELFF. The CDR3 DNA reads TGTGCCAGCAGCCAACTCAGGGGGAACACCGGGGAGCTGTTTTTT.

The genes are TRBV6-1 and TRBJ2-7; the D call may be TRBD1 or TRBD2 (5 bases each). The CDR3 extends over 14 amino acids. Trimming shortened V by 10 bases and J by 5 bases, and 21 bases separated the two germline ends. Germline V lookup: CDR1 MNHNS, CDR2 SASEGT. CDR3 nucleotide sequence: TGTGCCACTTGGTGGGACCGGTCGGGTCACGAGCAGTACTTC. Its protein product is CATWWDRSGHEQYF.

V and J are TRBV30 and TRBJ1-1, with D maybe TRBD1 (6 bases). Looked up from germline, CDR1 is GTSNPN and CDR2 is SVGIG (reference sequence). The CDR3 is made up of 14 amino acids. Trimming cost V 4 bases and J 0 bases, with 12 bases left between them. The CDR3 bases are TGTGCCTGGAAGGGGGGCGGTATGAACACTGAAGCTTTCTTT. It specifies CAWKGGGMNTEAFF.

This chain connects TRBV18 to TRBJ2-3; the D is unclear. V lost 4 bases and J lost 6, with 11 bases in between. This CDR3 contains 13 residues. The germline V gene encodes CDR1 KGHSH and CDR2 LQKENI. CDR3 coding DNA: TGTGCCAGCTCACGCCCCCCGACGGATACGCAGTATTTT. It is translated as CASSRPPTDTQYF.

The chain is built from TRBV6-4 and TRBJ1-5; D might be TRBD1 (6 bases). CDR1 and CDR2 (germline): MRHNA, SNTAGT. This CDR3 has 12 amino acids. V lost 7 bases and J lost 5, with 9 bases in between. CDR3 in amino acids: CASIKGDQPQHF. The DNA of the CDR3 is TGTGCCAGCATCAAGGGGGATCAGCCCCAGCATTTT.

This clone was detected only a few times. The chain recombines TRBV19 with TRBJ1-1; D uncertain. V was shortened by 3 bases and J by 2 bases, with 7 bases between the two germline ends. Germline CDR1 reads LNHDA; CDR2 reads SQIVND (reference sequence). The CDR3 totals 13 residues. CDR3 nucleotide sequence: TGTGCCAGTAGTATTTGGGGTAACACTGAAGCTTTCTTT. Its translation: CASSIWGNTEAFF.

V usage is TRBV18 and J usage is TRBJ2-6, with unresolved D. CDR1 and CDR2 (germline): KGHSH, LQKENI. This CDR3 is 16 amino acids long. V was shortened by 0 bases and J by 1 base, with 7 bases between the two germline ends. DNA of the CDR3: TGTGCCAGCTCACCACCACAGCAATCTGGGGCCAACGTCCTGACTTTC. Protein sequence: CASSPPQQSGANVLTF. The full variable domain, in which reference TRBV18 and TRBJ2-6 provide the parts outside the CDR3, is NAGVMQNPRHLVRRRGQEARLRCSPMKGHSHVYWYRQLPEEGLKFMVYLQKENIIDESGMPKERFSAEFPKEGPSILRIQQVVRGDSAAYFCASSPPQQSGANVLTFGAGSRLTVL.

The chain employs TRBV5-8 and TRBJ2-3, with D possibly TRBD1 on 5 matching bases. In germline, CDR1 is SGHTS, CDR2 YDEGEE. Trimming removed 1 base at V and 4 bases at J, with 13 bases between. The CDR3 runs to 15 residues. The CDR3: CASSLLQGGADTQYF. CDR3 nucleotides: TGTGCCAGCAGCTTGCTTCAGGGTGGCGCAGATACGCAGTATTTT.

The V gene is TRBV14, the J gene TRBJ2-1; 8 positions agree with TRBD1. The germline gives CDR1 SGHDN, CDR2 FVKESK. The CDR3 totals 15 residues. V was pared by 4 bases and J by 1 base, with 3 bases of the junction left unmatched. The CDR3 here is CASSRGQDSYNEQFF. Written as DNA, the CDR3 is TGTGCCAGCAGCCGGGGACAGGATTCCTACAATGAGCAGTTCTTC.

The chain couples TRBV30 to TRBJ1-5, with TRBD1 matching over 10 bases. Germline trimming cut 1 base from V and 2 bases from J; bases unmatched to any gene: 8. Germline lookup yields CDR1 GTSNPN and CDR2 SVGIG (reference sequence). The CDR3 has 17 residues. The CDR3 here is CAWSDPRTGGRNQPQHF. Here the CDR3 DNA reads TGTGCCTGGAGTGACCCCCGGACAGGGGGTCGCAATCAGCCCCAGCATTTT.